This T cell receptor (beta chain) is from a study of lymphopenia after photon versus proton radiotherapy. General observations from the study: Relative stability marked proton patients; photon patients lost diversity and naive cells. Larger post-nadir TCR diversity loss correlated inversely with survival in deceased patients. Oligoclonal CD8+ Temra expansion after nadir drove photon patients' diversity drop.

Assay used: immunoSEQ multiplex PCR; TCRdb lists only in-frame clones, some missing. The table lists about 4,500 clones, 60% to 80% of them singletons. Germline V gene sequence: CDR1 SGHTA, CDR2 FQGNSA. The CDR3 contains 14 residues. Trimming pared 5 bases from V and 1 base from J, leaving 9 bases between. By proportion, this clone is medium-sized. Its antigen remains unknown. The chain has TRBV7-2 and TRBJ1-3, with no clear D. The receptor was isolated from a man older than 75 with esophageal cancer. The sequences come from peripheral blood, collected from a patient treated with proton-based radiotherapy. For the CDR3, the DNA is TGTGCCAGCAGCCCGGTAAATTCTGGAAACACCATATATTTT. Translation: CASSPVNSGNTIYF.